These 29 T cell receptor beta chains originate from one sample sequenced in a study of T-cell memory formation after mild COVID-19. MiXCR, applied by TCRdb to the 5' RACE reads, yields one record per CDR3 protein. In the table there are around 300,000 distinct CDR3 sequences, approximately 15% of which are singletons. The sample comprised PBMCs or a T cell subset sorted from them (not recorded which). The receptors derive from a man younger than 35 who had mild COVID-19 (a few samples of this study predate the infection). Cell type and time point are not known.

The table lists this clonotype with a few counts. The J gene is TRBJ1-5, the V gene TRBV7-2; TRBD1 might be the D (6 bases). Between the trimmed V and J ends, which lost 0 bases and 0 bases, there was a span of 21 bases. This CDR3 is 20 amino acids long. Looked up from germline, CDR1 is SGHTA and CDR2 is FQGNSA. CDR3 region: CASSLASGHSRRDSNQPQHF. In nucleotides, the CDR3 is TGTGCCAGCAGCTTAGCATCGGGACACTCCAGACGGGATAGCAATCAGCCCCAGCATTTT.

The rearrangement uses TRBV7-2 and TRBJ1-1, with a possible D match to TRBD1 (5 bases). In germline, CDR1 is SGHTA, CDR2 FQGNSA. The CDR3 runs 14 residues. The V gene lost 6 bases and the J gene lost 1 base, with 12 bases spanning the gap. CDR3 in DNA: TGTGCCAGCAGACCAGGGACGGCGAACACTGAAGCTTTCTTT. Amino acid sequence: CASRPGTANTEAFF.

This clonotype came up a few times. The chain couples TRBV20-1 to TRBJ2-1, with D possibly being TRBD1 or TRBD2 (6 bases each). From germline, CDR1 is DFQATT and CDR2 SNEGSKA (reference sequence). The CDR3 has 14 amino acids. The V end was cut by 4 bases, the J end by 9 bases, with 19 bases between. The chain's CDR3 is CSAKRGRSSGEQFF. The CDR3 region has the DNA TGCAGTGCTAAGAGGGGGAGGTCTTCAGGTGAGCAGTTCTTC.

CDR3 sequence reads: CASSLPRDEVTRSYNEQFF. DNA of the CDR3: TGTGCCAGCAGCCTTCCCCGGGACGAGGTGACTAGATCATACAATGAGCAGTTCTTC. This chain connects TRBV7-6 to TRBJ2-1, with TRBD2 as a possible D gene (6 bases). Per the germline V gene, CDR1 is SGHVS and CDR2 is FNYEAQ. This CDR3 region has 19 residues. V was pared by 5 bases and J by 4 bases, with 27 bases between.

This clonotype was seen repeatedly, ten times or more. The V and J genes are TRBV6-6 and TRBJ2-1; 11 nucleotides agree with TRBD2. Trimming removed 5 bases from V and 9 bases from J; junction bases left unmatched: 12. There are 16 residues in the CDR3. Germline CDR1 MNHNY, CDR2 SVGAGI (reference sequence). CDR3 sequence: CASSPTSGSVWAEQFF. In DNA, the CDR3 is TGTGCCAGCAGTCCCACTAGCGGGAGCGTTTGGGCTGAGCAGTTCTTC.

The genes are TRBV10-2 and TRBJ1-5, with D maybe TRBD1 (6 bases). CDR3 size: 14 residues. V lost 2 bases to trimming and J lost 5 bases, with 10 bases between them. Per germline, CDR1 WSHSY and CDR2 SAAADI. The CDR3 reads CASSEDRLDQPQHF. Here the CDR3 DNA reads TGCGCCAGCAGTGAGGACAGGCTAGATCAGCCCCAGCATTTT.

This clonotype appeared once. This chain links TRBV20-1 with TRBJ1-1; no clear D. Per the germline V gene, CDR1 is DFQATT and CDR2 is SNEGSKA (reference sequence). Trimming cost V 1 base and J 5 bases, with 11 bases left between them. The CDR3 spans 13 residues. The CDR3 DNA reads TGCAGTGCTAGAGCCCCGGGTGAGACTGAAGCTTTCTTT. Translated: CSARAPGETEAFF.

V is TRBV5-6 and J is TRBJ2-3; perhaps D is TRBD1 or TRBD2 (6 bases each). Trimming took 5 bases from V and 0 from J, leaving 19 bases between them. Looked up from germline, CDR1 is SGHDT and CDR2 is YYEEEE. CDR3 length equals 17 residues. The CDR3 reads CASSFKSGALSTDTQYF. The CDR3 bases are TGTGCCAGCAGTTTCAAGTCGGGGGCCCTTAGCACAGATACGCAGTATTTT.

This clonotype came up a few times. The chain employs TRBV6-1 and TRBJ2-2; D unclear. Germline lookup yields CDR1 MNHNS and CDR2 SASEGT. The ends were cut back, 7 bases at V and 8 bases at J, with 17 bases in the middle. This CDR3 has 14 residues. The CDR3 DNA sequence: TGTGCCAGCATGTTAGGACCTGCTGAAGGGGAGCTGTTTTTT. It codes for CASMLGPAEGELFF.

The chain has TRBV10-1 and TRBJ2-3, with 9 bases lining up with TRBD2. CDR3 size: 16 residues. Trimming took 4 bases from V and 4 from J; bases not matched to a gene: 9. Germline loops: CDR1 WNHNN, CDR2 SYGVQD (reference sequence). CDR3 residues: CASSGRGTSTADTQYF. DNA for the CDR3: TGCGCCAGCAGTGGACGGGGGACTAGCACCGCAGATACGCAGTATTTT.

J is TRBJ2-7 and V is TRBV7-2; 9 bases are shared with TRBD1. There are 15 residues in the CDR3. V shed 5 bases, J shed 3 bases, and the junction held 8 bases outside the gene matches. From germline, CDR1 is SGHTA and CDR2 FQGNSA. CDR3 in amino acids: CASSPGTGSIYEQYF. CDR3 nucleotide sequence: TGTGCCAGCAGCCCGGGGACAGGGTCGATCTACGAGCAGTACTTC.

This clonotype was counted only a few times. V gene TRBV4-1 combines with J gene TRBJ2-7; the match to TRBD1 covers 7 bases. CDR3 length: 14 residues. The V and J ends lost 2 bases and 3 bases, in that order; junction bases with no gene match: 4. Germline values: CDR1 MGHRA, CDR2 YSYEKL. This chain's CDR3 is CASSQRGHDYEQYF. The CDR3 DNA sequence: TGCGCCAGCAGCCAAAGGGGGCACGACTACGAGCAGTACTTC.

The chain recombines TRBV7-9 with TRBJ1-1, with D possibly TRBD1 on 5 matching bases. V gave up 6 bases and J gave up 4 bases, with 15 bases separating them. The CDR3 sequence is 14 residues long. Per the germline V gene, CDR1 is SEHNR and CDR2 is FQNEAQ (reference sequence). As DNA, the CDR3 is TGTGCCAGCAGGCCGGGGGACGGCGGCACTGAAGCTTTCTTT. Its protein is CASRPGDGGTEAFF.

The gene calls are TRBV11-2 and TRBJ1-1, with D uncertain. CDR1 SGHAT and CDR2 FQNNGV come from the germline V gene. V was cut by 1 base and J by 0 bases, with 9 bases left in between. The CDR3 consists of 15 residues. CDR3 coding DNA: TGTGCCAGCAGCTTAGGGGCCCTCATGAACACTGAAGCTTTCTTT. It encodes CASSLGALMNTEAFF.

V is TRBV14 and J is TRBJ2-5; a possible D gene is TRBD1 (6 bases). V was clipped by 5 bases and J by 2 bases, with 24 bases between them. Germline V lookup: CDR1 SGHDN, CDR2 FVKESK. This CDR3 is 18 amino acids long. As DNA, the CDR3 is TGTGCCAGCAGCACCCCAAGGCCCGTAACTAGGGGGCAAGAGACCCAGTACTTC. Protein product: CASSTPRPVTRGQETQYF.

The chain has TRBV4-1 and TRBJ2-3; maybe TRBD2 (5 bases). The germline V gene has CDR1 MGHRA and CDR2 YSYEKL. This CDR3 is 17 amino acids long. With 0 bases removed from V and 5 bases from J, the gap between germline ends came to 18 bases. The CDR3, as DNA: TGCGCCAGCAGCCAAGAAAGGGAACGGGGTGCGAAAGATACGCAGTATTTT. Its protein is CASSQERERGAKDTQYF.

This chain links TRBV7-9 with TRBJ2-3, with TRBD2 matching over 7 bases. Germline lookup yields CDR1 SEHNR and CDR2 FQNEAQ (reference sequence). There are 16 residues in the CDR3. The trim removed 5 bases at V and 7 bases at J, leaving 15 bases unmatched. The CDR3 sequence: CASSTTLTSKINTQYF. The CDR3 DNA follows: TGTGCCAGCAGCACAACGCTGACTAGCAAAATTAATACGCAGTATTTT.

V usage is TRBV6-1 and J usage is TRBJ1-2; 8 positions agree with TRBD1. Trimming cost V 6 bases and J 8 bases; bases outside gene matches: 5. Germline V gives CDR1 MNHNS, CDR2 SASEGT. This CDR3 has 12 residues. The CDR3 protein is CASRTTGVGYTF. The CDR3 region has the DNA TGTGCCAGCAGAACGACAGGGGTCGGCTACACCTTC.

This clonotype was counted a few times. V is TRBV5-1 and J is TRBJ1-3; D ambiguous. The germline V gene encodes CDR1 SGHRS and CDR2 YFSETQ. There are 16 residues in the CDR3. The V end lost 0 bases, the J end lost 0 bases, and 10 bases lay between the germline ends. CDR3 sequence (DNA): TGCGCCAGCAGCTTGGACCTCCTCCGCTCTGGAAACACCATATATTTT. It yields the protein CASSLDLLRSGNTIYF.

This clonotype was observed a handful of times. The CDR3 bases are TGCAGCGTTGACAACGGAGGTAGGGGACTGTTTTTT. Its protein is CSVDNGGRGLFF. The rearrangement links TRBV29-1 to TRBJ1-4, with D perhaps matching TRBD1 (5 bases). The CDR3 spans 12 residues. Trimming took off 3 bases at V and 13 bases at J, with 15 bases between the two ends. Germline CDR1 reads SQVTM; CDR2 reads ANQGSEA.

This clonotype turned up a few times. V is TRBV7-2 and J is TRBJ1-2; TRBD1 matches at 7 bases. This CDR3 region has 15 residues. Germline V gene sequence: CDR1 SGHTA, CDR2 FQGNSA. With 4 bases clipped from V and 8 bases from J, the junction kept 13 bases outside the gene matches. For the CDR3, the DNA is TGTGCCAGCAGCTCCCTAGGGACAGCCTCGGGCGGCTACACCTTC. The encoded protein is CASSSLGTASGGYTF.

The chain couples TRBV15 to TRBJ2-5; the match to TRBD1 covers 7 bases. The germline gives CDR1 LNHNV, CDR2 YYDKDF (reference sequence). The CDR3 contains 14 residues. V shed 1 base and J 5 bases; nucleotides not matched to a gene: 4. This CDR3 reads CATSRVGGQETQYF. CDR3 sequence (DNA): TGTGCCACCAGCAGAGTAGGGGGCCAGGAGACCCAGTACTTC. Using reference TRBV15 and TRBJ2-5 for the parts outside the CDR3, the full variable domain is DAMVIQNPRYQVTQFGKPVTLSCSQTLNHNVMYWYQQKSSQAPKLLFHYYDKDFNNEADTPDNFQSRRPNTSFCFLDIRSPGLGDTAMYLCATSRVGGQETQYFGPGTRLLVL.

This sequence joins TRBV20-1 and TRBJ2-2; D is possibly TRBD1 or TRBD2 (6 bases each). The germline gives CDR1 DFQATT, CDR2 SNEGSKA (reference sequence). The CDR3 extends over 16 amino acids. V lost 2 bases to trimming and J lost 3 bases, with 16 bases between them. CDR3 DNA sequence: TGCAGTGCTAGACGTAGTAGGGGGGTATACACCGGGGAGCTGTTTTTT. It codes for CSARRSRGVYTGELFF.

In this sample, this clonotype turned up many times. The chain combines TRBV7-8 with TRBJ2-3, with 12 bases identical to TRBD2. The germline V gene encodes CDR1 SGHVS and CDR2 FQNEAQ. The CDR3 spans 15 residues. V lost 3 bases to trimming and J lost 4 bases; unmatched junction nucleotides: 2. CDR3 DNA sequence: TGTGCCAGCAGCTTTGGGACTAGCGGGTCAGATACGCAGTATTTT. Protein: CASSFGTSGSDTQYF. Drawing the rest from reference TRBV7-8 and TRBJ2-3, the complete variable domain is GAGVSQSPRYKVAKRGQDVALRCDPISGHVSLFWYQQALGQGPEFLTYFQNEAQLDKSGLPSDRFFAERPEGSVSTLKIQRTQQEDSAVYLCASSFGTSGSDTQYFGPGTRLTVL.

This clonotype was seen more than once but under ten times. The chain carries TRBV5-1 and TRBJ2-7; TRBD2 might be the D (5 bases). V was pared by 3 bases and J by 7 bases, with 11 bases between. Germline V gene data show CDR1 as SGHRS and CDR2 as YFSETQ. This CDR3 contains 12 residues. The CDR3 sequence: CASSSVPGEQYF. In nucleotides, the CDR3 is TGCGCCAGCAGCTCTGTCCCGGGGGAGCAGTACTTC.

This clonotype was detected only a few times. This rearrangement joins TRBV20-1 to TRBJ1-3; D remains ambiguous. Deletions cut 3 bases from V and 1 base from J, with 4 bases between. The CDR3 is 12 residues long. Germline CDR1 DFQATT, CDR2 SNEGSKA (reference sequence). CDR3 DNA sequence: TGCAGTGCTAGGGTTTCTGGAAACACCATATATTTT. This encodes CSARVSGNTIYF.

This chain connects TRBV5-1 to TRBJ1-2; tentative D call: TRBD1 (6 bases). The V gene's germline CDR1 is SGHRS and CDR2 YFSETQ. Trimming left V 0 bases short and J 3 bases short, with 15 bases between. The CDR3 has 16 amino acids. The CDR3: CASSLGDQGLDYGYTF. As DNA, the CDR3 is TGCGCCAGCAGCTTGGGGGACCAGGGGCTGGACTATGGCTACACCTTC.

The V call is TRBV12-3 or TRBV12-4, the J call TRBJ1-1; D is perhaps TRBD1 (6 bases). This CDR3 spans 12 amino acids. Trimming took off 7 bases at V and 11 bases at J, with 17 bases between the two ends. The CDR3 DNA reads TGTGCCAGCACCGAGGGGGGGGTGAGGGCTTTCTTT. Encoded protein: CASTEGGVRAFF.

V and J are TRBV7-7 and TRBJ2-7, with 9 bases aligning to TRBD1. This CDR3 contains 15 residues. V shed 2 bases, J shed 4 bases, and the junction held 6 bases outside the gene matches. Germline V lookup: CDR1 SSHAT, CDR2 FNYEAQ (reference sequence). CDR3 loop: CASSLSPDRGYEQYF. In DNA, the CDR3 is TGTGCCAGCAGCTTATCCCCGGACAGGGGTTACGAGCAGTACTTC.